The T cell receptor beta chain described here comes from a study of blood T cells in healthy people across ages. Germline lookup yields CDR1 MNHEY and CDR2 SVGAGI. The CDR3 sequence is 15 residues long. Trimming pared 3 bases from V and 8 bases from J, leaving 19 bases between. With a J-beta primer mix and a sample-barcoded 5' primer, a second PCR ran roughly 6 to 11 cycles. TCRdb recomputed calls from the 5' RACE reads with MiXCR, one row per CDR3 protein. In the table there are fewer than 2 million distinct CDR3 sequences, 39% of which are singletons. PBMCs, at least 7 million per sample, were isolated. Per sample, extraction of total RNA gave at least 5 micrograms in every case. This clonotype has only a few counts. As yet, its antigen is unknown. Regarding the study as a whole: Higher diversity, along with more naive CD4+ cells, distinguished long-lived donors from aged donors. In older individuals, TCR beta diversity per million T cells was lower, falling roughly linearly with age.

The V and J genes are TRBV6-5 and TRBJ1-2, with TRBD1 as a possible D gene (5 bases). The sequenced sample consisted of blood. The receptor comes from a human donor in good health. The CDR3 nucleotides are TGTGCCAGCAGTTATAAGGCAGGGCTCACCCGCGGCTACACCTTC. It encodes CASSYKAGLTRGYTF.